The 19 T cell receptor beta chains presented below share a single source sample, sequenced in a study of human T cells and chemical hapten exposure. Time point indicated: patch test 2, 6 weeks after DPC sensitization. Treatment of the sample: therapeutic diphenylcyclopropenone sensitization with weekly scalp DPC. TCRdb re-called the RACE reads with MiXCR, one entry per CDR3 protein. The sample consists of roughly 380,000 distinct CDR3 sequences, over 6% of them appearing once. The sample in question was whole blood, obtained in connection with sensitization to the hapten diphenylcyclopropenone (DPC). The receptors here all came from a woman in her late teens or twenties with alopecia areata. Some clones in this sample may be carry-over from other donors' samples.

This clonotype was seen only a few times. The chain joins TRBV6-1 to TRBJ1-4; D is perhaps TRBD1 (6 bases). The CDR3 contains 15 residues. V was clipped by 3 bases and J by 8 bases, with 16 bases between them. Per the germline V gene, CDR1 is MNHNS and CDR2 is SASEGT. Written as DNA, the CDR3 is TGTGCCAGCAGTGAGTCTCAACAGGGAAACGAAAAACTGTTTTTT. It translates to CASSESQQGNEKLFF.

This clonotype was recorded a few times. In DNA, the CDR3 is TGTGCCATCAGTGAGTCCGGAGGATTCAACTACGAGCAGTACTTC. Translating it yields CAISESGGFNYEQYF. V usage is TRBV10-3 and J usage is TRBJ2-7, with D tentatively TRBD2 (5 bases). Germline V CDR1 and CDR2: ENHRY, SYGVKD. This CDR3 comprises 15 residues. V was trimmed by 0 bases and J by 3 bases, leaving 12 bases between them.

This clonotype appeared a few times. This chain joins TRBV12-3 or TRBV12-4 and TRBJ1-3, with D perhaps matching TRBD1 (5 bases). The CDR3 is 16 residues long. With 5 bases removed from V and 0 bases from J, the gap between germline ends came to 14 bases. The CDR3 reads CASSPWDSYSGNTIYF. CDR3 DNA: TGTGCCAGCAGTCCTTGGGACTCCTACTCTGGAAACACCATATATTTT.

This clonotype has at least ten counts. This chain uses TRBV12-3 or TRBV12-4 with TRBJ1-1, with TRBD1 as a possible D gene (5 bases). The CDR3 has 12 residues. The ends were cut back, 6 bases at V and 10 bases at J, with 15 bases in the middle. The CDR3 region has the DNA TGTGCCAGCAGCTCCAGGGCGCGGGGAGCTTTCTTT. Translation: CASSSRARGAFF.

This clonotype was counted only a few times. This chain uses TRBV24-1 with TRBJ2-3; D possibly corresponds to TRBD1 (6 bases). The CDR3 is 14 residues long. The germline CDR1 and CDR2 sequences are KGHDR and SFDVKD. The V gene lost 2 bases and the J gene lost 1 base, with 6 bases spanning the gap. CDR3 DNA sequence: TGTGCCACCAGTGATTCAGGGGGCACAGATACGCAGTATTTT. Protein product: CATSDSGGTDTQYF.

In its sample, this clonotype was seen a few times. This rearrangement joins TRBV2 to TRBJ2-2; D unclear. V shed 1 base and J shed 5 bases, with 5 bases lying between them. CDR1 is SNHLY and CDR2 is FYNNEI in the germline V gene. The CDR3 has 13 amino acids. CDR3 region: CASSEGGTGELFF. DNA for the CDR3: TGTGCCAGCAGTGAAGGGGGAACCGGGGAGCTGTTTTTT.

The chain links TRBV4-1 to TRBJ1-1; no definite D call. The germline V gene encodes CDR1 MGHRA and CDR2 YSYEKL. Between the trimmed V and J ends, which lost 4 bases and 2 bases, there was a span of 14 bases. The CDR3 is 15 amino acids. CDR3: CASSPHTQVNTEAFF. The CDR3 nucleotides are TGCGCCAGCAGCCCGCACACTCAGGTAAACACTGAAGCTTTCTTT.

This clonotype was counted only a few times. The V gene is TRBV7-8, the J gene TRBJ1-5, with no clear D. CDR1 and CDR2 (germline): SGHVS, FQNEAQ. CDR3 length: 15 residues. V shed 3 bases and J shed 2 bases, with 11 bases lying between them. CDR3 region: CASSFSGFRNQPQHF. As DNA, the CDR3 is TGTGCCAGCAGCTTTTCTGGGTTCCGCAATCAGCCCCAGCATTTT.

This clonotype was observed many times. No DNA is shown, since the ends of the CDR3 on it are uncertain; the CDR3 is the one TCRdb lists. This sequence joins TRBV20-1 and TRBJ1-5; TRBD1 was called by the table and not checked on the DNA. The CDR3 is made up of 14 amino acids, end residues included. Germline V lookup: CDR1 DFQATT, CDR2 SNEGSKA (reference sequence). CDR3 protein: CSAILAQGVEPQHF.

This clonotype was counted a few times. The chain combines TRBV6-5 with TRBJ1-3, with a weak D call TRBD1 (6 bases). Between the trimmed V and J ends, which lost 4 bases and 2 bases, there was a span of 15 bases. This CDR3 has 16 residues. The V gene's germline CDR1 is MNHEY and CDR2 SVGAGI. CDR3 coding DNA: TGTGCCAGCAGTTCCCAGAGACAGGCGCCTGGAAACACCATATATTTT. Translating gives CASSSQRQAPGNTIYF.

In DNA form, the CDR3 reads TGCAGTGCCAGGTGGTCGACAGGGGGCAATGAGCAGTTCTTC. Translated: CSARWSTGGNEQFF. V usage is TRBV20-1 and J usage is TRBJ2-1; 9 bases are shared with TRBD1. The trim removed 6 bases at V and 6 bases at J, leaving 9 bases unmatched. This CDR3 is 14 amino acids long. The V gene's germline CDR1 is DFQATT and CDR2 SNEGSKA (reference sequence).

This clonotype was recorded a few times. The chain combines TRBV12-3 or TRBV12-4 with TRBJ1-2; D is unresolved. This CDR3 has 13 residues. Trimming took off 4 bases at V and 3 bases at J, with 9 bases between the two ends. The CDR3 spells CASSSSADYGYTF. The CDR3 nucleotides are TGTGCCAGCAGTTCCTCGGCAGACTATGGCTACACCTTC.

This clonotype has ten or more counts. J is TRBJ1-1 and V is TRBV11-2; D is unclear. CDR3 size: 14 residues. Germline CDR1 is SGHAT and CDR2 is FQNNGV. The V and J ends lost 4 bases and 2 bases respectively, with 11 bases between them. CDR3 protein: CASSSLAGNTEAFF. In nucleotides, the CDR3 is TGTGCCAGCAGCTCCCTGGCAGGCAACACTGAAGCTTTCTTT.

The rearrangement uses TRBV7-9 and TRBJ2-5; D is unclear. The CDR3 is 17 residues long. V dropped 5 bases and J dropped 0 bases, with 19 bases sitting between them. Per the germline V gene, CDR1 is SEHNR and CDR2 is FQNEAQ (reference sequence). CDR3 DNA: TGTGCCAGCAGCCCCCTCAATACAGACTTATACCAAGAGACCCAGTACTTC. The encoded protein is CASSPLNTDLYQETQYF. The full variable domain, with the rest looked up from reference TRBV7-9 and TRBJ2-5, is DTGVSQNPRHKITKRGQNVTFRCDPISEHNRLYWYRQTLGQGPEFLTYFQNEAQLEKSRLLSDRFSAERPKGSFSTLEIQRTEQGDSAMYLCASSPLNTDLYQETQYFGPGTRLLVL.

Only a few counts were recorded for this clonotype. V usage is TRBV4-1 and J usage is TRBJ2-6; no reliable D call. The germline CDR1 and CDR2 sequences are MGHRA and YSYEKL. The CDR3 length is 15 residues. Trimming removed 2 bases from V and 9 bases from J, with 14 bases in between. CDR3 in DNA: TGCGCCAGCAGCCAATTCCCGGCAGTGGTCAACGTCCTGACTTTC. This codes for CASSQFPAVVNVLTF.

This clonotype was picked up many times. The V call is TRBV11-2, the J call TRBJ2-3; the match to TRBD2 covers 8 bases. V was pared by 2 bases and J by 2 bases, with 6 bases of the junction left unmatched. This CDR3 region has 16 residues. Germline lookup yields CDR1 SGHAT and CDR2 FQNNGV. The CDR3 nucleotides are TGTGCCAGCAGCTTACGAGCGGGGGACCCCACAGATACGCAGTATTTT. Residues: CASSLRAGDPTDTQYF.

This clonotype was recorded at least ten times. V usage is TRBV7-9 and J usage is TRBJ2-7, with D hard to call. The V and J ends lost 6 bases and 2 bases respectively, with 14 bases between them. Germline values: CDR1 SEHNR, CDR2 FQNEAQ (reference sequence). The CDR3 extends over 14 amino acids. In DNA form, the CDR3 reads TGTGCCAGCAGTATTAATGGGCAGGCCTACGAGCAGTACTTC. Its protein product is CASSINGQAYEQYF.

This clonotype has at least ten counts. The V gene is TRBV7-2, the J gene TRBJ2-3; 7 bases are a match to TRBD1. The CDR3 extends over 15 amino acids. Germline assignment: CDR1 SGHTA and CDR2 FQGNSA. Trimming took 3 bases from V and 5 from J; bases not matched to a gene: 8. The CDR3, as DNA: TGTGCCAGCAGCTTTGGACAGGCGAAGGAAGATACGCAGTATTTT. Translated: CASSFGQAKEDTQYF. Full variable domain (rest looked up from reference TRBV7-2 and TRBJ2-3): GAGVSQSPSNKVTEKGKDVELRCDPISGHTALYWYRQSLGQGLEFLIYFQGNSAPDKSGLPSDRFSAERTGGSVSTLTIQRTQQEDSAVYLCASSFGQAKEDTQYFGPGTRLTVL.

This rearrangement joins TRBV5-4 to TRBJ2-5, with 12 bases that match TRBD2. The CDR3 covers 15 residues. V dropped 3 bases and J dropped 14; count of bases not matched to a gene: 14. The V gene's germline CDR1 is SGHNT and CDR2 YYREEE (reference sequence). CDR3 in amino acids: CASSSWRTSGIITYF. CDR3 bases: TGTGCCAGCAGCTCTTGGCGGACTAGCGGGATAATTACCTACTTC. The full variable domain, with the rest looked up from reference TRBV5-4 and TRBJ2-5, is ETGVTQSPTHLIKTRGQQVTLRCSSQSGHNTVSWYQQALGQGPQFIFQYYREEENGRGNFPPRFSGLQFPNYSSELNVNALELDDSALYLCASSSWRTSGIITYFGPGTRLLVL.